The rows below give T cell receptor beta chains drawn from one sample of a study of CD8+ T cells in alopecia areata. TCRdb keeps only in-frame clones here, not all; method: immunoSEQ multiplex PCR. The sample has around 190,000 clones, roughly three fifths seen once. The sample consisted of CD8+ T cells sorted from blood. These receptors originate from a human donor in good health. CDR3s include the opening cysteine and the closing phenylalanine or tryptophan. D genes are given only for firm matches. Clone size is not always given. Where it is, it says once, few, many or a class for expanded clones.

length,size,V,J,D,CDR3,DNA
10,few,TRBV29-1,TRBJ1-1,.,CSVIIERAFF,TGCAGCGTGATAATAGAACGGGCTTTCTTT
12,.,TRBV6-5,TRBJ2-5,.,CASSTPGGTQYF,TGTGCCAGCAGTACCCCTGGCGGGACCCAGTACTTC
13,few,TRBV11-2,TRBJ2-5,TRBD1,CASSPAGGETQYF,TGTGCCAGCAGCCCCGCAGGGGGAGAGACCCAGTACTTC
13,few,TRBV29-1,TRBJ2-7,.,CSVEKAASYEQYF,TGCAGCGTTGAAAAGGCAGCCTCCTACGAGCAGTACTTC
16,.,TRBV4-1,TRBJ2-7,TRBD2,CASSQKLAGASYEQYF,TGCGCCAGCAGCCAGAAACTAGCGGGGGCCTCCTACGAGCAGTACTTC
14,once,TRBV29-1,TRBJ1-1,.,CSVEGDPTGTEAFF,TGCAGCGTTGAGGGGGATCCCACGGGGACTGAAGCTTTCTTT
16,.,TRBV7-2,TRBJ2-1,TRBD1,CASSTNDRGYTHEQFF,TGTGCCAGCAGCACAAACGACAGGGGGTATACCCATGAGCAGTTCTTC
14,.,TRBV7-9,TRBJ2-5,.,CASSDRSPAETQYF,TGTGCCAGCAGCGATCGGAGCCCTGCAGAGACCCAGTACTTC
14,.,TRBV4-1,TRBJ1-4,TRBD1,CASSPGQVSEKLFF,TGCGCCAGCAGCCCGGGACAGGTATCTGAAAAACTGTTTTTT
17,few,TRBV7-3,TRBJ2-2,.,CASSPRTVLVGTGELFF,TGTGCCAGCAGCCCCCGCACGGTACTCGTCGGCACCGGGGAGCTGTTTTTT
13,.,TRBV2,TRBJ1-1,.,CASIAGPYTEAFF,TGTGCCAGCATCGCAGGGCCCTACACTGAAGCTTTCTTT
15,.,TRBV7-9,TRBJ1-1,TRBD1,CASSSRDRGNTEAFF,TGTGCCAGCAGCAGCCGGGACAGAGGGAACACTGAAGCTTTCTTT